These T cell receptor beta chains were read from a single sample in a study of post-analysis software for immune sequencing data. TCRdb re-derived calls from the PCR reads in MiXCR, one entry per CDR3 protein. The sample has hundreds of thousands of distinct CDR3 sequences; over 45% are singletons. The sample comprised blood. The receptors originated from a girl between 2 and 10 years old with multiple sclerosis. The conserved cysteine and the conserved F or W are not part of the CDR3 here.

TRBV5-1	TRBJ1-5	11	ASSLERGQPQH
TRBV7-2	TRBJ1-2	12	ASSFTGTTYGYT
TRBV29-1	TRBJ1-5	13	SVANGTGNNQPQH
TRBV28	TRBJ2-2	14	ASSGIEGQNTGELF
TRBV5-1	TRBJ1-4	12	ASSTGQGGEKLF
TRBV5-1	TRBJ2-7	12	ASSFRDFSYEQY
TRBV15	TRBJ2-1	14	ATSRGGTGDHNEQF
TRBV29-1	TRBJ1-1	12	SVEDLRGTTEAF
TRBV12-3/TRBV12-4	TRBJ2-6	13	ASSFRDRGANVLT
TRBV6-5	TRBJ1-5	14	ASSYWWIESNQPQH
TRBV4-3	TRBJ1-6	13	ASSQRTGMNSPLH
TRBV28	TRBJ1-1	12	ASSLSRANTEAF
TRBV9	TRBJ2-3	12	ASSVRGEGDTQY
TRBV11-2	TRBJ2-1	14	ASSFRGLSSYNEQF
TRBV12-3/TRBV12-4	TRBJ2-2	13	ASSLRDTRFRELF
TRBV12-3/TRBV12-4	TRBJ2-1	18	ASSPGAGETTDGYVNEQF
TRBV24-1	TRBJ2-1	13	ATSDLRGNYNEQF
TRBV6-7	TRBJ1-1	10	ASILQIKGAF
TRBV11-2	TRBJ2-5	14	ASRTGTSGGEETQY
TRBV27	TRBJ2-7	13	ASSLSAGTPYEQY
TRBV12-3/TRBV12-4	TRBJ1-2	11	ASSPNLNYGYT
TRBV6-5	TRBJ1-1	12	ASSFRVGGTEAF
TRBV19	TRBJ2-5	14	ASSILGGDIGETQY
TRBV6-5	TRBJ2-4	11	ASRTGSGNIQY
TRBV9	TRBJ2-3	13	ASSVVGVVGATQY
TRBV27	TRBJ1-6	12	ASSLTGLGSPLH
TRBV4-1	TRBJ1-1	17	ASSQAGQGTKSLVTEAF
TRBV10-3	TRBJ1-1	10	AISEGASEAF
TRBV5-1	TRBJ1-2	13	ASSLEQPGTNGYT
TRBV7-9	TRBJ2-5	11	ASSFAGEETQY
TRBV20-1	TRBJ2-5	14	SASHPLAGIKETQY
TRBV7-7	TRBJ1-1	13	ASSPAGEGIPEAF
TRBV6-5	TRBJ1-2	12	ASSYETGNYGYT
TRBV29-1	TRBJ1-1	12	SVEDRAGTGRAF
TRBV6-6	TRBJ2-1	12	VSRGTGGGNEQF
TRBV10-1	TRBJ1-1	12	ASSVGDMNTEAF
TRBV9	TRBJ2-1	14	ASSASGTRDYNEQF